This note documents a single TCR beta chain sequence. Antigen unknown. Clones were read by immunoSEQ multiplex PCR, and TCRdb kept only the in-frame ones, dropping some. In the table there are approximately 150,000 clones, 80% to 95% of which are singletons. This sample is drawn from a study of cytomegalovirus exposure and HLA in healthy donors. Overall study context: The 120 validation repertoires and the approximately 640 first-cohort repertoires shared a platform, a later analysis reported.

Study observations and caveats: In the 100 to 150 validation repertoires, just under 95% of cluster scores exceeded 0, per a later analysis. Altogether, 150 to 200 TCR beta chains were recorded as cytomegalovirus-associated.

The germline gives CDR1 ENHRY, CDR2 SYGVKD. This CDR3 comprises 16 residues. Trimming took off 0 bases at V and 0 bases at J, with 10 bases between the two ends. Sequenced: PBMCs. This TCR came from a man aged 18 to 30 in good health and CMV-seronegative. The chain joins TRBV10-3 to TRBJ2-3; D not resolved. CDR3 in DNA: TGTGCCATCAGTGAGTCGAAACGGTTTAGCACAGATACGCAGTATTTT. Protein product: CAISESKRFSTDTQYF.